Listed below are T cell receptor beta chains from one sample, sequenced in a study of long-term antiretroviral therapy in people with HIV. The data were produced by immunoSEQ multiplex PCR, yet TCRdb's version contains in-frame clones alone and is incomplete. The sample includes 20,000 to 30,000 clones, around 80% of them seen just once. Sample: unsorted PBMCs, taken 3 years after starting antiretroviral therapy. The receptor set was obtained from a man between 18 and 35 years old with HIV. Each CDR3 is given with its conserved first and last residue. A D gene is named only where the DNA matches it firmly. Clone size is not always given. Where it is, it says once, few, many or a class for expanded clones.

- TRBD1 TRBJ2-2 TRBV6-6 TGTGCCAGCAGTGGGACAGGGTTCACCGGGGAGCTGTTTTTT CASSGTGFTGELFF
- TRBD1 TRBJ2-6 TRBV5-4 TGTGCCATTGCCGGGACAGGGAACTCTGGGGCCAACGTCCTGACTTTC CAIAGTGNSGANVLTF
- - TRBJ1-5 TRBV30 TGTGCCTGGAGTGTTGACAGCAATCAGCCCCAGCATTTT CAWSVDSNQPQHF
- - TRBJ2-7 TRBV5-1 TGCGCCAGCAGCTTGGACAGCTTACCCTACGAGCAGTACTTC CASSLDSLPYEQYF
- - TRBJ2-5 TRBV5-1 TGCGCCAGCAGCTACGGCCCAGAGACCCAGTACTTC CASSYGPETQYF
- - TRBJ2-1 TRBV4-1 TGCGCCAGCAGCCAAGTCAAGGGGGTAAGAGACAATGAGCAGTTCTTC CASSQVKGVRDNEQFF
- TRBD1 TRBJ1-5 TRBV27 TGTGCCAGCAGTCAACAACAGGGGGGGGCGGATCAGCCCCAGCATTTT CASSQQQGGADQPQHF
- - TRBJ1-2 TRBV6-5 TGTGCCAGCAGTTACGGGGGGGGATATGGCTACACCTTC CASSYGGGYGYTF
- - TRBJ1-2 TRBV7-3 TGTGCCAGCAGCTTAGAAGGGGGGAAGTTCTATGGCTACACCTTC CASSLEGGKFYGYTF
- - TRBJ1-2 TRBV7-9 TGTGCCAGCAGCTTCGGACATAGTGGGGCCCCAGATGGCTACACCTTC CASSFGHSGAPDGYTF
once TRBD1 TRBJ1-1 TRBV29-1 TGCAGCTCCGGGACAGGGGGTGAAGCTTTCTTT CSSGTGGEAFF
- - TRBJ2-5 TRBV7-3 TGTGCCAGCAGCTTAATCGGTAGCGGAAGAGAGACCCAGTACTTC CASSLIGSGRETQYF
once - TRBJ2-2 TRBV10-2 TGCGCCAGCAGTGCTGGGGGTTCCGGGGAGCTGTTTTTT CASSAGGSGELFF
once TRBD1 TRBJ1-1 TRBV4-1 TGCGCCAGCAGCCCTTACAGGGGGTTGAACACTGAAGCTTTCTTT CASSPYRGLNTEAFF
- - TRBJ1-2 TRBV7-2 TGTGCCAGCAGCACAACCACCAGTATTCCTGGCTACACCTTC CASSTTTSIPGYTF
- - TRBJ1-2 TRBV7-6 TGTGCCAGCAGCTTAGATTTGTCAGGGGCTGGCTACACCTTC CASSLDLSGAGYTF
- TRBD2 TRBJ2-5 TRBV18 TGTGCCAGCTCACCGAGCGGGGACGAGACCCAGTACTTC CASSPSGDETQYF
few - TRBJ2-7 TRBV10-1 TGCGCCAGCAGTGAGGGTCCGTCAACCTTATACGAGCAGTACTTC CASSEGPSTLYEQYF
- - TRBJ1-6 TRBV7-9 TGTGCCAGCAGCCCTGAAAATCCACCCCTCCACTTT CASSPENPPLHF
- - TRBJ1-6 TRBV19 TGTGCCAGTTTAGGGGCACCCCTCCACTTT CASLGAPLHF
- TRBD1 TRBJ1-6 TRBV6-1 TGTGCCAGCAGTTCAAGACAGGGCGATTCACCCCTCCACTTT CASSSRQGDSPLHF
- - TRBJ1-2 TRBV5-1 TGCGCCAGCAGCAAGGAGGGCAGTGACTATGGCTACACCTTC CASSKEGSDYGYTF
- - TRBJ2-3 TRBV28 TGTGCCAGCAGTATCTCGGACAGCATTTTTACAGATACGCAGTATTTT CASSISDSIFTDTQYF
- TRBD1 TRBJ1-1 TRBV19 TGTGCCAGTACCCGGACAGGGAGGGCAATGAACACTGAAGCTTTCTTT CASTRTGRAMNTEAFF
- - TRBJ1-1 TRBV14 TGTGCCAGCAGCCTGGGAGCGGCGAACACTGAAGCTTTCTTT CASSLGAANTEAFF
- - TRBJ1-1 TRBV2 TGTGCCAGCAGTGAGGACAGAGGTACTGAAGCTTTCTTT CASSEDRGTEAFF
- TRBD1 TRBJ1-2 TRBV10-3 TGTGCCATCAGTCCAGGACAGGGTGTAGACGGCTACACCTTC CAISPGQGVDGYTF
- TRBD2 TRBJ2-1 TRBV6-5 TGTGCCAGCAGGGAGGGGAGGGATGAGCAGTTCTTC CASREGRDEQFF
- - TRBJ1-1 TRBV10-2 TGCGCCAGCAGTGAGACCACTGAAGCTTTCTTT CASSETTEAFF
- - TRBJ2-3 TRBV5-4 TGTGCCAGCAGCTTGAGTTCCGGGGTAACAGATACGCAGTATTTT CASSLSSGVTDTQYF
- - TRBJ1-6 TRBV2 TGTGCCAGCAGTGAAGGGCAGGGCGGTTCACCCCTCCACTTT CASSEGQGGSPLHF
few - TRBJ1-3 TRBV19 TGTGCCAGTAGGCCCACGTTCCGGGACATCGGAAACACCATATATTTT CASRPTFRDIGNTIYF
- - TRBJ1-1 TRBV10-2 TGCGCCAGCAGTGAAAAGATAGGTGGTGAAGCTTTCTTT CASSEKIGGEAFF
- - TRBJ1-2 TRBV4-2 TGTGCCAGCAGCCAAGGGAGCAGGGAGGAGGGCTACACCTTC CASSQGSREEGYTF
few - TRBJ1-3 TRBV2 TGTGCCAGCAGTGATTCCCCAGTGAACTCTGGAAACACCATATATTTT CASSDSPVNSGNTIYF
- - TRBJ2-5 TRBV5-1 TGCGCCAGCCGAGAGACTCTTACAGGGGAGACCCAGTACTTC CASRETLTGETQYF
medium-sized - TRBJ1-3 TRBV6-1 TGTGCCAGCAGTGAAGCGTATCATGCTGGAAACACCATATATTTT CASSEAYHAGNTIYF
- TRBD1 TRBJ1-3 TRBV6-5 TGTGCCAGCGGACGGGACAGGGCCTCTGGAAACACCATATATTTT CASGRDRASGNTIYF
- - TRBJ2-1 TRBV5-1 TGCGCCAGCAGCAGTTGGACAAACCCCTACAATGAGCAGTTCTTC CASSSWTNPYNEQFF
- - TRBJ2-1 TRBV7-7 TGTGCTAGCAGCTTGGGGGACGCAAATGAGCAGTTCTTC CASSLGDANEQFF
- - TRBJ1-2 TRBV7-9 TGTGCCAGCAGCTTAGTTGGGTTGGGCGGCTACACCTTC CASSLVGLGGYTF
- - TRBJ2-7 TRBV5-1 TGCGCCAGCAGCTTGTCTGAAACCTACGAGCAGTACTTC CASSLSETYEQYF
- TRBD1 TRBJ2-2 TRBV7-9 TGTGCCAGCAGCTCTCCCGGGACAGACAACACCGGGGAGCTGTTTTTT CASSSPGTDNTGELFF
- - TRBJ1-4 TRBV14 TGTGCCAGCAGCCAAGGCTGGGCTGTTGGGGAAAAACTGTTTTTT CASSQGWAVGEKLFF
- - TRBJ1-1 TRBV1 TGCACCAGCGGCCGAATCGAACCCCCGACAGGGGAGAACACTGAAGCTTTCTTT CTSGRIEPPTGENTEAFF
once - TRBJ2-7 TRBV10-2 TGCGCCAGCAGGGACCAGGGCAACGAGCAGTACTTC CASRDQGNEQYF
- TRBD1 TRBJ1-4 TRBV29-1 TGCAGCGCCCTGACAGGGGGCGACTTCTTCTATAATGAAAAACTGTTTTTT CSALTGGDFFYNEKLFF
- - TRBJ2-1 TRBV6-5 TGTGCCAGCAGACCCTTGGGGGGAGAGAAGGATGAGCAGTTCTTC CASRPLGGEKDEQFF
- - TRBJ1-1 TRBV5-6 TGTGCCAGCAGCGGCGGGTTGATTCGGAACACTGAAGCTTTCTTT CASSGGLIRNTEAFF
- - TRBJ2-3 TRBV27 TGTGCCAGCAGTTTAAATTGGGACTGGATCACAGATACGCAGTATTTT CASSLNWDWITDTQYF